The present T cell receptor (beta chain) was sequenced within a study of T cell responses to AZD1222 COVID-19 vaccine (dated by TCRdb to the early 2020s). For the wider study: AZD1222 recipients whose second dose came at about 4 weeks and those whose second dose came at about 12 weeks were combined into one group, since spike-specific TCR depth and breadth did not differ between the two schedules. Trial participants were enrolled into age subgroups of 18-55, 56-69 and 70-plus years, which contained around 140, 26 and 57 TCR-sequenced participants, respectively. A total of over 230 trial participants underwent TCR sequencing, of whom 200 to 220 had received two doses of AZD1222 and some 26 had received two doses of the MenACWY control vaccine.

The study at large found these results: A significant rise in spike-specific TCR breadth and depth was observed after two AZD1222 doses relative to day 0 and relative to MenACWY recipients. Most participants were white British and females outnumbered males, and the authors suggested that clonal diversity may have been underestimated. Because no day 14 peak-response samples were available, repertoires were characterized only after the peak T cell response. Reportedly, almost half of the unique spike-specific TCRs recognized epitopes lying outside the regions that are mutated in the B.1.351 and B.1.1.7 variants. The vaccine-associated CD4 TCRs covered the entire spike protein, and the dominant responses fell in regions 160-218 and 743-854. Only 5 to 7 AZD1222 recipients were SARS-CoV-2 seropositive at baseline, limiting conclusions about previously exposed vaccinees. The 56-69-year group was small, and its depth increase did not reach significance, likely because of low power.

Including the terminal cysteine and phenylalanine, the CDR3 comprises 13 residues. Here the CDR3 DNA is all that survives: 39 bases in frame from base 1. Trimmed from V: 8 bases; trimmed from J: 5 bases; junction bases lacking a gene match: 11. Taken from the germline V gene (reference sequence), the CDR1 and CDR2 loops are GTSNPN and SVGIG. The CDR3 regions of human TCRbeta chains were analyzed by immunosequencing. Regarding the original processing steps: Repertoire TCRs were matched against a reference library of SARS-CoV-2-specific TCRs generated with the MIRA antigen-specificity platform. Breadth was defined as the fraction of unique TCRs that were SARS-CoV-2-associated, and depth was defined as the fraction of total T cells that were SARS-CoV-2-associated. Using the MIRA data, each spike-specific TCR was assigned both to the spike region to which the TCR was reactive and to a CD4 or CD8 class. Log10-transformed breadth and depth values were compared by one-way ANOVA with Sidak's multiple comparisons tests. Not all clones reach the TCRdb copy of this immuneACCESS table, which keeps in-frame sequences only. Checked studies attribute under half of the gap to unresolved V genes and leave the rest unexplained. V, J and clone size reflect that table, while D and trimming were determined from the DNA. This sample gives 130,000 to 150,000 clones in total; 75% to 95% of them show up just once. In total, the top ten clones hold around 3.7% of the sample.

Points on this clone: The antigen it binds to is not known. Base qualities are not recorded, but no much larger clone differs from it by a single base.

In light of the paper, this sample's time point label describes: baseline before first vaccination. Vaccinee samples were obtained from the UK trials COV001 and COV002, which included a single-blind randomized controlled phase 2/3 trial of AZD1222 (ChAdOx1 nCoV-19) in healthy adults. Trial participant PBMC samples were collected at day 0 and day 28 after the second dose for TCRbeta chain sequencing. The chain joins TRBV30 to TRBJ1-2; TRBD1 fits 7 bases in the junction. The material was peripheral blood, obtained on day 0 of AZD1222 vaccination. This clonotype was obtained from an adult in good health. The nucleotides are TGTGCCGGCGTCACTGGGACAGTATATGGCTACACCTTC. This codes for CAGVTGTVYGYTF.